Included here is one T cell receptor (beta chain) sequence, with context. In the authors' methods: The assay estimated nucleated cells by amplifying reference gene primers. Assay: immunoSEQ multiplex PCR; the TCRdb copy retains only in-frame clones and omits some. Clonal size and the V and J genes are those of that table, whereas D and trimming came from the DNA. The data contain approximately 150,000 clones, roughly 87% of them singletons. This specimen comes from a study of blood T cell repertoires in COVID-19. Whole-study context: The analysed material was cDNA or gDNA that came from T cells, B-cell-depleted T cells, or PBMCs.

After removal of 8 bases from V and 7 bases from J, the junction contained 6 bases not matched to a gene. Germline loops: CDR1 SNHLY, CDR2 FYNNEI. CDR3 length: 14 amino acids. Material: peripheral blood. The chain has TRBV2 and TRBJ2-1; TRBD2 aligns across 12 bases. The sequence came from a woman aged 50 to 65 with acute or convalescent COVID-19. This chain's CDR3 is CASSRLAGVNEQFF. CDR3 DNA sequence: TGTGCCAGCTCTAGACTAGCGGGAGTAAATGAGCAGTTCTTC. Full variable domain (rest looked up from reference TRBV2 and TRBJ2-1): EPEVTQTPSHQVTQMGQEVILRCVPISNHLYFYWYRQILGQKVEFLVSFYNNEISEKSEIFDDQFSVERPDGSNFTLKIRSTKLEDSAMYFCASSRLAGVNEQFFGPGTRLTVL.